The present T cell receptor beta chain was sequenced within a study (dated by TCRdb to 2016 to 2017). Background for the entire study: The study investigated the origins of HIV persistence in individuals who naturally controlled HIV infection.

About this clonotype: It lacks a known antigen. This clone may be a read error of a much larger clone one base away.

V and J lose 6 bases and 1 base, and a span of 19 bases separates them. The CDR3 starts with the cysteine, ends with the phenylalanine, and has 17 residues. The retained sequence is limited to the CDR3, 51 bases, with the frame set at the first base. Receptor amplification or capture employed 5' RACE. Sequencing took place on an Illumina HiSeq 2000. TCRdb handled the public reads itself, with Q25 trimming in fastp and clone calling in MiXCR, and kept productive beta chains. Each entry is one CDR3 protein sequence, shown with its most common DNA and genes. Recorded for this sample are 3,000 or so distinct CDR3 sequences; about 7% of them occurred a single time. The ten top clones hold 5.5% to 7.5% of the sample.

The origin of this receptor is a female donor with HIV. The sequence joins TRBV12-3 or TRBV12-4 to TRBJ2-1, with a tentative D call of TRBD1 or TRBD2, each matching 6 bases. Source material: total memory T cells from blood PBMCs. In the paper's terms, the cell subset or site label means: transitional memory CD4+ T cells. The CDR3 region reads CASRWQGRSFSYNEQFF. The nucleotide sequence is given as TGTGCCAGCAGATGGCAGGGGAGGTCATTTTCCTACAATGAGCAGTTCTTC.